This passage covers 10 T cell receptor beta chains from one sample sequenced in a study of CD8+ T cells in alopecia areata. The sequencing template was cDNA reverse transcribed from extracted RNA. Produced via immunoSEQ multiplex PCR; TCRdb's table is partial and in-frame only. Of some 95,000 clones in the sample, roughly two fifths were seen once. The sample comprised CD4+ T cells sorted from blood. The source of these receptors is a human donor with alopecia areata.

V and J are TRBV28 and TRBJ2-3; 7 bases agree with TRBD1. The CDR3 covers 15 residues. The germline V gene encodes CDR1 MDHEN and CDR2 SYDVKM. The V segment lost 6 bases and the J segment 2 bases; nucleotides outside the gene matches: 8. The DNA of the CDR3 is TGTGCCAGCAGCCTACGGGGACAGAACACAGATACGCAGTATTTT. Amino acids: CASSLRGQNTDTQYF.

This clone has just a few counts. The V call is TRBV29-1, the J call TRBJ1-2, with D unclear. CDR3 length: 10 amino acids. Germline CDR1 is SQVTM and CDR2 is ANQGSEA. V was clipped by 6 bases and J by 2 bases, with 4 bases between them. This chain's CDR3 is CSVSNYGYTF. In DNA, the CDR3 is TGCAGCGTGTCCAACTATGGCTACACCTTC.

This clone showed up just a few times. V and J are TRBV7-2 and TRBJ2-7; no definite D call. Germline loops: CDR1 SGHTA, CDR2 FQGNSA. The V gene lost 1 base and the J gene lost 7 bases, with 11 bases spanning the gap. This CDR3 is 13 amino acids long. The CDR3 DNA sequence: TGTGCCAGCAGCTTAGGGACCTCAAGAGAGCAGTACTTC. It translates to CASSLGTSREQYF.

J is TRBJ2-7 and V is TRBV30; 12 bases match TRBD1. CDR3 length equals 15 residues. J was trimmed by 4 bases and V by 1 base; bases with no gene match: 5. In germline, CDR1 is GTSNPN, CDR2 SVGIG (reference sequence). CDR3 amino acids: CAWSGGTGGGYEQYF. As DNA, the CDR3 is TGTGCCTGGAGTGGCGGGACAGGGGGCGGATACGAGCAGTACTTC.

This clone turned up a few times. J is TRBJ2-7 and V is TRBV29-1; D assignment may be TRBD1 or TRBD2 (6 bases each). Trimming took 4 bases from V and 5 from J, leaving 12 bases between them. There are 12 residues in the CDR3. Germline V lookup: CDR1 SQVTM, CDR2 ANQGSEA. The CDR3 reads CSVGPGEDEQYF. The CDR3 bases are TGCAGCGTTGGGCCAGGGGAGGACGAGCAGTACTTC.

The chain recombines TRBV11-2 with TRBJ2-7; the D gene is possibly TRBD2 (5 bases). The ends were cut back, 5 bases at V and 2 bases at J, with 13 bases in the middle. CDR3 length: 14 amino acids. Looked up from germline, CDR1 is SGHAT and CDR2 is FQNNGV. CDR3 nucleotide sequence: TGTGCCAGCAGCGTAGGACTGACGCCCTACGAGCAGTACTTC. Protein product: CASSVGLTPYEQYF.

The V call is TRBV19, the J call TRBJ2-2; TRBD2 is a possible D gene (5 bases). Between the trimmed V and J ends, which lost 9 bases and 3 bases, there was a span of 8 bases. The germline gives CDR1 LNHDA, CDR2 SQIVND (reference sequence). The CDR3 runs to 12 residues. Here the CDR3 reads CASGVHTGELFF. The CDR3 nucleotides are TGTGCCAGCGGGGTACACACCGGGGAGCTGTTTTTT.

J is TRBJ2-2 and V is TRBV29-1; possibly TRBD1 for D (5 bases). Trimming shortened V by 7 bases and J by 1 base, and 13 bases separated the two germline ends. In germline, CDR1 is SQVTM, CDR2 ANQGSEA. This CDR3 contains 14 residues. The CDR3 here is CSARPRENTGELFF. CDR3 nucleotides: TGCAGCGCCCGACCCAGGGAGAACACCGGGGAGCTGTTTTTT.

V usage is TRBV5-1 and J usage is TRBJ2-2, with TRBD1 matching 7 bases. The CDR3 has 15 amino acids. Germline assignment: CDR1 SGHRS and CDR2 YFSETQ. With 4 bases clipped from V and 4 bases from J, the junction kept 7 bases outside the gene matches. CDR3 sequence (DNA): TGCGCCAGCAGCCCGGCAACAGGGGTCACCGGGGAGCTGTTTTTT. Translation gives CASSPATGVTGELFF.

The J gene is TRBJ2-4, the V gene TRBV7-8; weak D call: TRBD2 (6 bases). V was cut by 1 base and J by 9 bases, with 10 bases left in between. CDR1 SGHVS and CDR2 FQNEAQ come from the germline V gene. The CDR3 is 13 residues long. Written as DNA, the CDR3 is TGTGCCAGCAGCTTAGGGCAGGGAGGCATTCAGTACTTC. This gives the protein CASSLGQGGIQYF.